Shown below are 29 T cell receptor beta chains from a single sample sequenced in a study of memory CD8 T cells in hepatitis C reinfection. Sequencing used immunoSEQ multiplex PCR; TCRdb keeps in-frame clones, though not all of them. This table holds fewer than 50,000 clones, 88% found once. Regarding time point: peak reinfection, 3 to 8 weeks after reinfection detection. Sorted cells were sequenced directly ex vivo without any in vitro expansion. Sequencing was performed on naive CD8+ T cells sorted from blood. The receptors derive from a man aged 18-30 years with hepatitis C virus infection.

The chain is built from TRBV27 and TRBJ2-7; 9 bases map to TRBD1. The CDR3 is 15 amino acids. Germline values: CDR1 MNHEY, CDR2 SMNVEV (reference sequence). Unmatched junction bases numbered 10, after V lost 6 bases and J lost 4 bases. CDR3 sequence reads: CASRLSGQGTYEQYF. CDR3 nucleotide sequence: TGTGCCAGCAGACTCTCGGGACAGGGCACTTACGAGCAGTACTTC.

This sequence joins TRBV5-1 and TRBJ2-7; 8 bases map to TRBD1. The CDR3 spans 13 residues. Per the germline V gene, CDR1 is SGHRS and CDR2 is YFSETQ. V gave up 0 bases and J gave up 6 bases; unmatched junction bases: 2. Here the CDR3 reads CASSLAGQVEQYF. The CDR3 DNA is TGCGCCAGCAGCTTGGCGGGACAGGTCGAGCAGTACTTC.

This clone was counted once. The chain employs TRBV2 and TRBJ1-6, with no clear D. The CDR3 is 16 amino acids. CDR1 is SNHLY, CDR2 FYNNEI, per germline. Trimming left V 7 bases short and J 3 bases short, with 16 bases between. CDR3 protein: CASMGPTADYNSPLHF. DNA for the CDR3: TGTGCCAGCATGGGCCCCACAGCAGACTATAATTCACCCCTCCACTTT.

The CDR3 spells CASSEAGVGFNEQFF. CDR3 sequence (DNA): TGTGCCAGCAGTGAAGCGGGAGTCGGGTTTAATGAGCAGTTCTTC. This chain joins TRBV2 and TRBJ2-1, with D possibly being TRBD2 (5 bases). The CDR3 has 15 amino acids. CDR1 SNHLY and CDR2 FYNNEI come from the germline V gene. V was clipped by 0 bases and J by 7 bases, with 13 bases between them.

The chain uses TRBV5-5 and TRBJ1-4; 9 nucleotides align to TRBD1. The V gene end was trimmed by 3 bases and the J gene end by 7 bases; junction bases not matched to a gene: 7. The CDR3 is made up of 15 amino acids. Per germline, CDR1 SGHKS and CDR2 YYEKEE (reference sequence). The CDR3, as DNA: TGTGCCAGCAGCTCACGGGACAGGGTGGGTGAAAAACTGTTTTTT. It codes for CASSSRDRVGEKLFF. The whole variable domain, filled in from reference TRBV5-5 and TRBJ1-4, reads DAGVTQSPTHLIKTRGQQVTLRCSPISGHKSVSWYQQVLGQGPQFIFQYYEKEERGRGNFPDRFSARQFPNYSSELNVNALLLGDSALYLCASSSRDRVGEKLFFGSGTQLSVL.

The chain employs TRBV25-1 and TRBJ2-7; TRBD2 matches 7 bases. The CDR3 sequence is 18 residues long. The V gene's germline CDR1 is MGHDK and CDR2 SYGVNS. Germline trimming cut 6 bases from V and 1 base from J; bases unmatched to any gene: 18. This chain's CDR3 is CASSLSPSGLAESYEQYF. The CDR3 DNA reads as TGTGCCAGCAGCCTTAGTCCCTCGGGGCTAGCGGAGTCCTACGAGCAGTACTTC.

This clone was recorded once. This sequence joins TRBV19 and TRBJ1-1; D remains unclear. The CDR3 extends over 13 amino acids. Trimming pared 5 bases from V and 1 base from J, leaving 8 bases between. Germline lookup yields CDR1 LNHDA and CDR2 SQIVND (reference sequence). CDR3 nucleotides: TGTGCCAGTAGTCATCCAGGGAACACTGAAGCTTTCTTT. Amino acid sequence: CASSHPGNTEAFF.

The rearrangement uses TRBV28 and TRBJ2-3, with D maybe TRBD2 (6 bases). V was trimmed by 2 bases and J by 2 bases, leaving 11 bases between them. CDR3 length: 15 residues. CDR1 MDHEN and CDR2 SYDVKM come from the germline V gene. This CDR3 reads CASSLGDSSTDTQYF. The CDR3 DNA follows: TGTGCCAGCAGTTTAGGGGACTCCTCCACAGATACGCAGTATTTT.

CDR3 coding DNA: TGTGCCAGCAGCCCCCCTCTAAGCTCCTACAATGAGCAGTTCTTC. This codes for CASSPPLSSYNEQFF. V and J are TRBV7-8 and TRBJ2-1; D call uncertain. Germline V gene data show CDR1 as SGHVS and CDR2 as FQNEAQ. The V and J ends lost 5 bases and 0 bases respectively, with 11 bases between them. CDR3 length equals 15 residues.

The chain employs TRBV14 and TRBJ2-1; TRBD2 matches 8 bases. The length of the CDR3 is 16 residues. The trim removed 2 bases at V and 5 bases at J, leaving 8 bases unmatched. From germline, CDR1 is SGHDN and CDR2 FVKESK. This CDR3 is CASSQRRVLADNEQFF. CDR3 DNA sequence: TGTGCCAGCAGCCAACGAAGGGTACTAGCGGACAATGAGCAGTTCTTC.

The chain links TRBV2 to TRBJ2-7; 7 bases line up with TRBD2. Germline assignment: CDR1 SNHLY and CDR2 FYNNEI. The trim removed 6 bases at V and 2 bases at J, leaving 10 bases unmatched. The CDR3 contains 15 residues. In DNA, the CDR3 is TGTGCCAGCAGATCCGGACTAGACACTCCCTACGAGCAGTACGTC. This gives the protein CASRSGLDTPYEQYV.

The chain links TRBV27 to TRBJ2-1, with 11 bases matching TRBD2. The CDR3 spans 16 residues. J gave up 6 bases and V 3 bases, and 7 bases lay outside the gene matches. From germline, CDR1 is MNHEY and CDR2 SMNVEV (reference sequence). This CDR3 reads CASSFLVAGGPNEQFF. The DNA for the CDR3 is TGTGCCAGCAGTTTTCTCGTAGCGGGGGGGCCCAATGAGCAGTTCTTC.

The table lists this clone with a count of one. CDR3 loop: CASSSTRQGGADTQYF. The CDR3 bases are TGTGCCAGCAGCTCAACACGACAGGGGGGGGCAGATACGCAGTATTTT. The chain employs TRBV5-6 and TRBJ2-3, with 9 positions matching TRBD1. V was pared by 3 bases and J by 4 bases, with 9 bases of the junction left unmatched. The CDR3 extends over 16 amino acids. Germline V CDR1 and CDR2: SGHDT, YYEEEE. Supplemented by reference TRBV5-6 and TRBJ2-3, the full variable domain reads DAGVTQSPTHLIKTRGQQVTLRCSPKSGHDTVSWYQQALGQGPQFIFQYYEEEERQRGNFPDRFSGHQFPNYSSELNVNALLLGDSALYLCASSSTRQGGADTQYFGPGTRLTVL.

The CDR3: CASSPRTGPIQETQYF. DNA of the CDR3: TGTGCCAGCAGCCCGCGGACAGGGCCAATACAAGAGACCCAGTACTTC. This chain links TRBV7-9 with TRBJ2-5; 8 bases fit TRBD1. The trim removed 5 bases at V and 2 bases at J, leaving 10 bases unmatched. The length of the CDR3 is 16 residues. The germline gives CDR1 SEHNR, CDR2 FQNEAQ (reference sequence).

The chain joins TRBV7-9 to TRBJ2-7; 11 bases agree with TRBD2. Unmatched junction bases numbered 4, after V lost 1 base and J lost 2 bases. CDR1 and CDR2 (germline): SEHNR, FQNEAQ (reference sequence). The length of the CDR3 is 16 residues. CDR3 residues: CASSLVGSGRAYEQYF. As DNA, the CDR3 is TGTGCCAGCAGCTTAGTAGGTAGCGGGAGGGCCTACGAGCAGTACTTC.

The chain employs TRBV6-1 and TRBJ2-1, with TRBD2 matching over 12 bases. Germline lookup yields CDR1 MNHNS and CDR2 SASEGT. The trim removed 5 bases at V and 10 bases at J, leaving 9 bases unmatched. This CDR3 contains 15 residues. In nucleotides, the CDR3 is TGTGCCAGCAGTCCTAGCGGGAGGGCCTCTTGGGAGCAGTTCTTC. Its protein product is CASSPSGRASWEQFF.

This chain uses TRBV11-2 with TRBJ2-3; 13 bases fit TRBD2. Germline trimming cut 5 bases from V and 2 bases from J; bases unmatched to any gene: 4. This CDR3 is built from 16 residues. The germline CDR1 and CDR2 sequences are SGHAT and FQNNGV. CDR3 nucleotide sequence: TGTGCCAGCAGCGCCGGACTAGCGGGGGTCACAGATACGCAGTATTTT. This encodes CASSAGLAGVTDTQYF. Using reference TRBV11-2 and TRBJ2-3 for the parts outside the CDR3, the full variable domain is EAGVAQSPRYKIIEKRQSVAFWCNPISGHATLYWYQQILGQGPKLLIQFQNNGVVDDSQLPKDRFSAERLKGVDSTLKIQPAKLEDSAVYLCASSAGLAGVTDTQYFGPGTRLTVL.

This chain uses TRBV11-1 with TRBJ1-1; 7 bases align to TRBD1. J gave up 12 bases and V 2 bases, and 6 bases lay outside the gene matches. This CDR3 has 12 amino acids. In germline, CDR1 is SGHAT, CDR2 FQDESV (reference sequence). The CDR3 sequence is CASSLSRGASFF. In DNA, the CDR3 is TGTGCCAGCAGCTTAAGCAGGGGGGCATCTTTCTTT.

The chain couples TRBV12-5 to TRBJ1-2, with no clear D. This CDR3 has 16 amino acids. Trimming pared 0 bases from V and 4 bases from J, leaving 15 bases between. CDR1 and CDR2 (germline): LGHNT, FRNRAP. CDR3 DNA: TGTGCTAGTGGTTTGGTAATCGAGGCGGCACCCTATGGCTACACCTTC. This sequence encodes CASGLVIEAAPYGYTF.

The V call is TRBV7-9, the J call TRBJ1-1; D gene uncertain. V gave up 2 bases and J gave up 6 bases, with 10 bases separating them. The CDR3 consists of 13 residues. Germline loops: CDR1 SEHNR, CDR2 FQNEAQ (reference sequence). CDR3 amino acids: CASSLIGGAEAFF. Here the CDR3 DNA reads TGTGCCAGCAGCTTAATAGGTGGAGCTGAAGCTTTCTTT.

The chain combines TRBV29-1 with TRBJ2-2, with a possible D match to TRBD1 (6 bases). V lost 4 bases and J 5 bases, leaving 11 bases between the germline ends. The length of the CDR3 is 13 residues. The germline CDR1 and CDR2 sequences are SQVTM and ANQGSEA. The CDR3: CSVAYRETGELFF. CDR3 sequence (DNA): TGCAGCGTTGCCTACAGGGAGACCGGGGAGCTGTTTTTT.

The J gene is TRBJ2-3, the V gene TRBV29-1, with D possibly matching TRBD2 (6 bases). This CDR3 has 11 amino acids. Deletions cut 7 bases from V and 1 base from J, with 6 bases between. Per the germline V gene, CDR1 is SQVTM and CDR2 is ANQGSEA. The CDR3 DNA reads TGCAGCGGGGGGGGCACAGATACGCAGTATTTT. Protein product: CSGGGTDTQYF.

V and J are TRBV7-9 and TRBJ1-1, with TRBD1 matching 9 bases. V lost 1 base and J lost 6; bases outside the gene matches: 3. Germline lookup yields CDR1 SEHNR and CDR2 FQNEAQ (reference sequence). CDR3 length: 14 amino acids. In DNA form, the CDR3 reads TGTGCCAGCAGCTTAGTAGGGACAGGGCCTGAAGCTTTCTTT. Translated: CASSLVGTGPEAFF.

The chain uses TRBV12-1 and TRBJ2-5; the DNA was not compared with TRBD2, the D call given in the table. TRBV12-1 is a pseudogene. There are 14 residues in the CDR3. The CDR3, as DNA: TGTGCCAGCAGCGCATTACTAGTTACCTCCCCACCGTACTTC. Translating it yields CASSALLVTSPPYF.

The J gene is TRBJ2-7, the V gene TRBV13; a possible D gene is TRBD2 (6 bases). V was trimmed by 5 bases and J by 9 bases, leaving 17 bases between them. This CDR3 has 13 amino acids. Germline V gene lookup returns CDR1 PRHDT and CDR2 FYEKMQ (reference sequence). The DNA of the CDR3 is TGTGCCAGCAGCCGGACTCGGGGGTCCGGGCAGTACTTC. It encodes CASSRTRGSGQYF. Variable domain in full (rest from reference TRBV13 and TRBJ2-7): AAGVIQSPRHLIKEKRETATLKCYPIPRHDTVYWYQQGPGQDPQFLISFYEKMQSDKGSIPDRFSAQQFSDYHSELNMSSLELGDSALYFCASSRTRGSGQYFGPGTRLTVT.

This chain joins TRBV5-6 and TRBJ2-7; D uncertain. Germline lookup yields CDR1 SGHDT and CDR2 YYEEEE. V lost 0 bases to trimming and J lost 2 bases, with 12 bases between them. The CDR3 has 15 residues. CDR3 loop: CASSLGQRPAYEQYV. The DNA for the CDR3 is TGTGCCAGCAGCTTGGGGCAGCGCCCAGCCTACGAGCAGTACGTC.

The chain recombines TRBV28 with TRBJ2-3; a possible D gene is TRBD2 (6 bases). With 4 bases removed from V and 0 bases from J, the gap between germline ends came to 11 bases. The CDR3 contains 15 residues. CDR1 is MDHEN and CDR2 is SYDVKM in the germline V gene. The CDR3 loop reads CASSWGEDSTDTQYF. The CDR3 bases are TGTGCCAGCAGTTGGGGGGAGGACAGCACAGATACGCAGTATTTT.

The chain has TRBV7-9 and TRBJ1-3; 10 positions agree with TRBD1. Germline V gene lookup returns CDR1 SEHNR and CDR2 FQNEAQ (reference sequence). This CDR3 is built from 16 residues. V lost 5 bases to trimming and J lost 6 bases; unmatched junction nucleotides: 10. CDR3 nucleotides: TGTGCCAGCAGCAAAAGACAGGGGGCTGGAGAAAACACCATATATTTT. Translated: CASSKRQGAGENTIYF.

Only a few counts were recorded for this clone. V is TRBV4-1 and J is TRBJ1-4; the match to TRBD1 covers 7 bases. Per the germline V gene, CDR1 is MGHRA and CDR2 is YSYEKL. The ends lost 1 base at V and 5 bases at J; junction bases unmatched: 13. CDR3 length: 18 residues. The CDR3 DNA reads as TGCGCCAGCAGCCAAGGTTTGATTCTGGGACAGTCAAATGAAAAACTGTTTTTT. Residues: CASSQGLILGQSNEKLFF.